The rows below give T cell receptor beta chains drawn from one sample of a study of blood T cell repertoires in COVID-19. Measured with immunoSEQ multiplex PCR; TCRdb has only the in-frame clones, and not every one. The sample has about 240,000 clones; 82% are singletons. Sequencing was performed on peripheral blood. The receptors derive from an older woman with active or convalescent COVID-19. CDR3s include the opening cysteine and the closing phenylalanine or tryptophan. A D gene is named only where the DNA matches it firmly. A clone size is listed for some rows: how often the clone was seen (once, few, many), or a class if it is expanded.

abundance	len	j_gene	d_gene	v_gene	CDR3aa	CDR3nt
-	16	TRBJ1-2	TRBD1	TRBV9	CASSPEDRRGYYGYTF	TGTGCCAGCAGCCCCGAGGACAGGAGAGGATACTATGGCTACACCTTC
few	15	TRBJ1-4	-	TRBV19	CASSMSGQFDEKLFF	TGTGCCAGTAGTATGTCTGGGCAATTTGATGAAAAACTGTTTTTT
-	17	TRBJ2-5	TRBD2	TRBV27	CASSAASGGRPRGTQYF	TGTGCCAGCAGCGCGGCTAGCGGGGGCCGGCCCCGGGGGACCCAGTACTTC
-	12	TRBJ1-2	TRBD1	TRBV10-3	CAISPQDRERTF	TGTGCCATCAGTCCACAGGACAGGGAGAGAACCTTC
-	14	TRBJ1-6	-	TRBV27	CASSLNRNGSPLHF	TGTGCCAGCAGTTTAAACAGGAACGGGTCACCCCTCCACTTT
-	17	TRBJ1-1	-	TRBV4-1	CASSQGTQGRGYTEAFF	TGCGCCAGCAGCCAAGGGACCCAGGGGCGCGGGTACACTGAAGCTTTCTTT
once	13	TRBJ1-4	-	TRBV5-6	CASSPPGGEKLFF	TGTGCCAGCAGCCCTCCCGGAGGGGAAAAACTGTTTTTT
-	15	TRBJ1-5	-	TRBV6-6	CASIPEGWANQPQHF	TGTGCCAGCATCCCGGAGGGATGGGCAAATCAGCCCCAGCATTTT
-	15	TRBJ2-3	TRBD2	TRBV7-9	CASSLVLAGTDTQYF	TGTGCCAGCAGCTTAGTTCTAGCGGGCACAGATACGCAGTATTTT
-	16	TRBJ1-3	-	TRBV5-1	CASSFGAPTQGNTIYF	TGCGCCAGCAGCTTTGGGGCCCCAACCCAGGGAAACACCATATATTTT